These T cell receptor beta chains were read from a single sample in a study of T-cell memory formation after mild COVID-19. TCRdb fed the 5' RACE reads into MiXCR, producing one record per CDR3 protein. The sample contains about 250,000 distinct CDR3 sequences, over 15% of which appear only once. Sequenced sample: PBMCs or a T cell subset sorted from them (not recorded which). The receptors shown here come from a man aged 18 to 30 who had mild COVID-19 (a few samples of this study predate the infection). Cell type and time point are not known. Each CDR3 is given with its conserved first and last residue. The D gene is left open where the match is weak. Some rows have no size entry. The others give once, few or many, or a class for an expanded clone.

>TRBJ1-2|-|TRBD1|TRBV5-1
CASSPRQGARYGYTF
TGCGCCAGCAGCCCTCGACAGGGGGCGAGGTATGGCTACACCTTC
>TRBJ2-5|few|-|TRBV5-6
CASSVMARQETQYF
TGTGCCAGCAGCGTTATGGCCCGCCAAGAGACCCAGTACTTC
>TRBJ2-3|few|-|TRBV5-1
CASSLPGQDTQYF
TGCGCCAGCAGCTTGCCTGGGCAGGATACGCAGTATTTT
>TRBJ2-7|-|-|TRBV7-9
CASSLARALPYEQYF
TGTGCCAGCAGCTTAGCGCGGGCCCTTCCCTACGAGCAGTACTTC
>TRBJ1-1|-|TRBD1|TRBV29-1
CSVRGARQGASTEAFF
TGCAGCGTCCGGGGGGCAAGACAGGGGGCGAGCACTGAAGCTTTCTTT
>TRBJ1-2|-|-|TRBV10-3
CAISEGPPINYGYTF
TGTGCCATCAGTGAGGGCCCTCCCATTAACTATGGCTACACCTTC
>TRBJ1-4|few|TRBD1|TRBV4-3
CASSQGPGTGDEKLFF
TGCGCCAGCAGCCAAGGCCCCGGGACAGGGGATGAAAAACTGTTTTTT
>TRBJ2-5|few|-|TRBV20-1
CSARIPVQPGNAQYF
TGCAGTGCTAGAATCCCAGTTCAGCCGGGGAACGCCCAGTACTTC
>TRBJ2-1|-|-|TRBV18
CASSPGTSYNEQFF
TGTGCCAGCTCCCCGGGTACGTCGTACAATGAGCAGTTCTTC
>TRBJ1-4|many|TRBD1|TRBV2
CASRGTGGNEKLFF
TGTGCCAGCAGGGGGACAGGGGGTAATGAAAAACTGTTTTTT
>TRBJ2-5|-|-|TRBV20-1
CSARDRGQQETQYF
TGCAGTGCTAGAGATCGGGGGCAGCAAGAGACCCAGTACTTC
>TRBJ1-2|few|TRBD1|TRBV28
CASSLQGAGYGYTF
TGTGCCAGCAGTCTCCAGGGGGCAGGGTATGGCTACACCTTC
>TRBJ1-5|few|-|TRBV7-2
CASSLVGSNQPQHF
TGTGCCAGCAGCTTGGTGGGGAGCAATCAGCCCCAGCATTTT
>TRBJ2-1|few|TRBD1|TRBV7-2
CASSLVPGQGAGEQFF
TGTGCCAGCAGCTTAGTCCCCGGACAGGGGGCAGGAGAGCAGTTCTTC
>TRBJ2-3|many|TRBD1|TRBV5-1
CASSMGQGLTDTQYF
TGCGCCAGCAGCATGGGACAGGGATTAACAGATACGCAGTATTTT
>TRBJ2-1|few|-|TRBV7-9
CASSTQEGEQFF
TGTGCCAGCAGCACTCAGGAGGGGGAGCAGTTCTTC
>TRBJ1-2|many|-|TRBV20-1
CSASRGTDYGYTF
TGCAGTGCTAGCAGAGGAACGGACTATGGCTACACCTTC
>TRBJ2-2|many|-|TRBV28
CASSSQNTGELFF
TGTGCCAGCAGTTCTCAGAACACCGGGGAGCTGTTTTTT
>TRBJ2-1|-|-|TRBV5-1
CASSLGGTGSYNEQFF
TGCGCCAGCAGCTTGGGGGGGACTGGCTCCTACAATGAGCAGTTCTTC
>TRBJ1-6|few|-|TRBV4-2
CASSQVGIDSPLHF
TGTGCCAGCAGCCAAGTGGGGATAGATTCACCCCTCCACTTT
>TRBJ1-2|-|TRBD1|TRBV24-1
CATRVITGGKGYTF
TGTGCCACCCGGGTAATTACAGGGGGCAAGGGCTACACCTTC
>TRBJ2-3|few|-|TRBV20-1
CSAIPHTGTDTQYF
TGCAGTGCTATCCCCCACACCGGAACAGATACGCAGTATTTT
>TRBJ1-2|-|TRBD1|TRBV12-3/TRBV12-4
CASILRGSGGGYTF
TGTGCCAGCATCCTGCGTGGCTCAGGGGGTGGCTACACCTTC
>TRBJ2-3|-|TRBD2|TRBV20-1
CSARTSGVVDTQYF
TGCAGTGCCCGGACTAGCGGGGTCGTGGATACGCAGTATTTT
>TRBJ2-1|few|-|TRBV20-1
CSALKAWRGSEQFF
TGCAGTGCGTTAAAGGCCTGGCGGGGAAGTGAGCAGTTCTTC
>TRBJ2-1|few|-|TRBV5-1
CASSLGGRASYNEQFF
TGCGCCAGCAGCTTGGGGGGCAGAGCTTCCTACAATGAGCAGTTCTTC